This T cell receptor (beta chain) appears in the sequencing data of a study of T cell changes during pregnancy in multiple sclerosis. The assay was immunoSEQ multiplex PCR, and TCRdb's table has in-frame clones only and misses some. The repertoire holds approximately 40,000 clones, with more than 85% as singletons. Germline V CDR1 and CDR2: WNHNN, SYGVQD (reference sequence). With 4 bases clipped from V and 2 bases from J, the junction kept 7 bases outside the gene matches. There are 15 residues in the CDR3. The sample was CD8+ T cells from peripheral blood mononuclear cells, taken in the third trimester of pregnancy. The receptor comes from a female donor with multiple sclerosis, enrolled in a pregnancy study. The rearrangement joins TRBV10-1 to TRBJ2-5; 7 bases line up with TRBD1. The CDR3 sequence is CASSADRTAQETQYF. In DNA, the CDR3 is TGCGCCAGCAGTGCGGACAGGACCGCTCAAGAGACCCAGTACTTC.